This T cell receptor (beta chain) originates from a study of blood T cells in healthy people across ages. This CDR3 comprises 13 residues. Trimming shortened V by 1 base and J by 7 bases, and 8 bases separated the two germline ends. The germline V gene has CDR1 SGHTA and CDR2 FQGNSA. This clonotype has just a few counts. PCR was performed a second time for about 7 to 11 cycles using a sample-barcoded 5' primer and a J-beta primer mix. TCRdb reprocessed the 5' RACE reads with MiXCR, giving one entry per CDR3 protein. This sample yields some 1,800,000 distinct CDR3 sequences, of which around 42% are seen a single time; approximately 22% belongs to the top ten.

The source material was blood. This TCR was recovered from a human donor in good health. The chain recombines TRBV7-2 with TRBJ2-4, with D uncertain. The chain's CDR3 is CASSLGGLNIQYF. DNA of the CDR3: TGTGCCAGCAGCTTAGGTGGCCTTAACATTCAGTACTTC. Using reference TRBV7-2 and TRBJ2-4 for the parts outside the CDR3, the full variable domain is GAGVSQSPSNKVTEKGKDVELRCDPISGHTALYWYRQSLGQGLEFLIYFQGNSAPDKSGLPSDRFSAERTGGSVSTLTIQRTQQEDSAVYLCASSLGGLNIQYFGAGTRLSVL.